The rows below give T cell receptor beta chains drawn from one sample of a study of T cell responses to AZD1222 COVID-19 vaccine. Some clones are missing from TCRdb's copy, which holds only in-frame ones; the method was immunoSEQ multiplex PCR. The table has tens of thousands of clones, 85% seen once. The sequences come from peripheral blood, collected 28 days after the second AZD1222 dose. These receptor sequences come from an adult who received the AZD1222 COVID-19 vaccine. CDR3s include the opening cysteine and the closing phenylalanine or tryptophan. The order of the fields is V gene, J gene, CDR3 protein.

TRBV18	TRBJ2-2	CASSLDTSTGELFF
TRBV30	TRBJ2-3	CAWSSGGAEDTQYF
TRBV6-5	TRBJ1-1	CASSQARDRGREAFF
TRBV5-4	TRBJ1-2	CASSLWGTRGYTF
TRBV5-1	TRBJ2-5	CASSRDSQETQYF
TRBV12-3/TRBV12-4	TRBJ2-3	CASSFRYTDTQYF
TRBV28	TRBJ1-4	CASSLGQDPQKLFF
TRBV29-1	TRBJ2-7	CSVRDGPYEQYF
TRBV7-3	TRBJ1-3	CASSFGAGNTIYF
TRBV10-1	TRBJ2-3	CASSDPSGLAGGLDTQYF
TRBV5-1	TRBJ2-7	CASSFKSGAYEQYF
TRBV6-4	TRBJ2-2	CASKLVGQGPNTGELFF
TRBV3-1/TRBV3-2	TRBJ1-1	CASRHTWSTRNTEAFF
TRBV29-1	TRBJ2-7	CSVAAGSYEQYF
TRBV27	TRBJ2-7	CASRSGYAYEQYF
TRBV7-8	TRBJ1-2	CASSLHGGQWYGYTF